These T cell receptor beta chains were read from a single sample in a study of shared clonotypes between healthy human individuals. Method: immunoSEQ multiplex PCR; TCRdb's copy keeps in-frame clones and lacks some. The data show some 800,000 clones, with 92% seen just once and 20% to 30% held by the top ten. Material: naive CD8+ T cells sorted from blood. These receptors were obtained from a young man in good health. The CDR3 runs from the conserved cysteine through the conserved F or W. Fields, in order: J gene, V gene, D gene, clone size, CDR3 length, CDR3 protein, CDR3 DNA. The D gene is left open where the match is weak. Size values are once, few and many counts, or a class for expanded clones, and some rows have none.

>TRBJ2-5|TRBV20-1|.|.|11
CSAKDWESQYF
TGCAGTGCTAAAGACTGGGAGAGCCAGTACTTC
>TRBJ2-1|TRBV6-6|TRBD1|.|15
CASSYGTEAYNEQFF
TGTGCCAGCAGTTACGGGACAGAAGCCTACAATGAGCAGTTCTTC
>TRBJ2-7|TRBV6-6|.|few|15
CASSYSTENLNEQYF
TGTGCCAGCAGTTACTCGACGGAGAACCTCAACGAGCAGTACTTC
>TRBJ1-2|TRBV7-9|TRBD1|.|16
CASSLAPGQGAPGYTF
TGTGCCAGCAGCTTAGCCCCGGGACAGGGGGCGCCTGGCTACACCTTC
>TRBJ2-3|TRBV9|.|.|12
CASSILGDTQYF
TGTGCCAGCAGCATCCTAGGGGATACGCAGTATTTT
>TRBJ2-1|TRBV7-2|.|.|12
CASSLGGHEQFF
TGTGCCAGCAGCTTGGGGGGGCATGAGCAGTTCTTC
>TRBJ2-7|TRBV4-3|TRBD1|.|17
CASSRSTGTGDIYEQYF
TGCGCCAGCAGCCGATCTACCGGGACAGGGGACATCTACGAGCAGTACTTC
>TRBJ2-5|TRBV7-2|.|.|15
CASSLRGDTQTAQYF
TGTGCCAGCAGCCTAAGAGGGGACACTCAGACAGCCCAGTACTTC
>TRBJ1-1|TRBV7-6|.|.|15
CASSAPGIMNTEAFF
TGTGCCAGCAGCGCCCCAGGGATAATGAACACTGAAGCTTTCTTT
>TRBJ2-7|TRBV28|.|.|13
CASINFGGGEQYF
TGTGCCAGCATTAACTTCGGTGGGGGGGAGCAGTACTTC
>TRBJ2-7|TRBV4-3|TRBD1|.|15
CASSPVLSQGNEQYF
TGCGCCAGCAGCCCTGTCCTTTCACAGGGGAACGAGCAGTACTTC
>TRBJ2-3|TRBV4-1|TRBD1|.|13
CASSQSTGDTQYF
TGCGCCAGCAGCCAGTCGACAGGGGATACGCAGTATTTT
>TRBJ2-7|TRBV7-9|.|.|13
CASSPRRVDEQYF
TGTGCCAGCAGCCCCCGCCGAGTGGACGAGCAGTACTTC
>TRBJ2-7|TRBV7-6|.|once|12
CASSSESYEQYF
TGTGCCAGCAGCTCCGAATCTTACGAGCAGTACTTC
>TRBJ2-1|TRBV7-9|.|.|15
CASSLAQGRGHEQFF
TGTGCCAGCAGCTTAGCCCAAGGGAGAGGGCATGAGCAGTTCTTC
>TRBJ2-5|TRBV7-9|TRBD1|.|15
CASSPTRTGTETQYF
TGTGCCAGCAGCCCAACCCGGACAGGAACAGAGACCCAGTACTTC
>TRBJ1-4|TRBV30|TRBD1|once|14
CAWTPGTVYEKLFF
TGTGCCTGGACTCCCGGGACAGTATATGAAAAACTGTTTTTT
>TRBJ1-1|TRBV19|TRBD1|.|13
CASSIQGGAEAFF
TGTGCCAGTAGTATTCAGGGGGGAGCTGAAGCTTTCTTT
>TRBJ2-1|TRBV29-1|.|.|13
CSVVRIVDNEQFF
TGCAGCGTTGTCCGGATAGTAGACAATGAGCAGTTCTTC
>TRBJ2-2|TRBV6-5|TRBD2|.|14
CASSEAGPTGELFF
TGTGCCAGCAGCGAAGCGGGACCCACCGGGGAGCTGTTTTTT
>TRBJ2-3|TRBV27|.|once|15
CASSLSRRGTDTQYF
TGTGCCAGCAGTTTATCCCGAAGGGGGACAGATACGCAGTATTTT
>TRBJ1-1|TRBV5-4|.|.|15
CASTRGGLMNTEAFF
TGTGCCAGCACCCGTGGAGGGCTGATGAACACTGAAGCTTTCTTT
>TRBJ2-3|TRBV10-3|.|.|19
CAISEEAANTARGTDTQYF
TGTGCCATCAGTGAGGAGGCGGCGAACACCGCAAGGGGCACAGATACGCAGTATTTT
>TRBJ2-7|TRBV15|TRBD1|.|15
CATSSGTGGIYEQYF
TGTGCCACCAGCAGTGGGACAGGGGGCATCTACGAGCAGTACTTC
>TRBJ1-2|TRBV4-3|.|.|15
CASSQRGSENYGYTF
TGCGCCAGCAGCCAACGGGGCAGCGAAAACTATGGCTACACCTTC
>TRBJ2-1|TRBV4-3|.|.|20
CASSQDSHRGRGTYNNEQFF
TGCGCCAGCAGCCAAGATAGCCACCGGGGGAGAGGGACTTATAACAATGAGCAGTTCTTC
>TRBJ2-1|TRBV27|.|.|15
CASSPRVASYNEQFF
TGTGCCAGCAGCCCCCGTGTGGCCTCCTACAATGAGCAGTTCTTC
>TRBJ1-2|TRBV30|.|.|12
CAWSLDTDGYTF
TGTGCCTGGAGTCTGGACACTGATGGCTACACCTTC
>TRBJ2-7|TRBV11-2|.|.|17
CASSPRTGGAYSYEQYF
TGTGCCAGCAGCCCTAGGACGGGGGGCGCGTATTCCTACGAGCAGTACTTC
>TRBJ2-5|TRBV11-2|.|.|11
CASTQRETQYF
TGTGCCAGCACACAAAGGGAGACCCAGTACTTC
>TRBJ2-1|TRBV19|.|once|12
CASSIWGIEQFF
TGTGCCAGTAGTATATGGGGAATCGAGCAGTTCTTC
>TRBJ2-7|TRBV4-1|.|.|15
CASSQGDQHYYEQYF
TGCGCCAGCAGCCAGGGCGACCAGCACTACTACGAGCAGTACTTC
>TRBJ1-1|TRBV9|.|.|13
CASGHDLETEAFF
TGTGCCAGCGGCCACGACCTCGAGACTGAAGCTTTCTTT
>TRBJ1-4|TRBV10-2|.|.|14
CASSEPGQGEKLFF
TGCGCCAGCAGTGAGCCCGGGCAGGGTGAAAAACTGTTTTTT
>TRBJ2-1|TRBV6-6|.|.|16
CASSYSMDRSYNEQFF
TGTGCCAGCAGTTACTCGATGGACAGATCCTACAATGAGCAGTTCTTC
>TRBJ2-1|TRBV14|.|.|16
CASSPIRELGHHEQFF
TGTGCCAGCAGTCCAATCCGGGAGCTAGGCCACCATGAGCAGTTCTTC
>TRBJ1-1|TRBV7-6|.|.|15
CASSPSQGLVPEAFF
TGTGCCAGCAGCCCATCACAGGGTCTTGTCCCTGAAGCTTTCTTT
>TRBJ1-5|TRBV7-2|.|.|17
CASSLGLGTVGNQPQHF
TGTGCCAGCAGCTTAGGTCTCGGGACTGTTGGCAATCAGCCCCAGCATTTT
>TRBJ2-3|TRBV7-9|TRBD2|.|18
CASSSTSGRTVGVVTQYF
TGTGCCAGCAGCTCTACTAGCGGGAGGACCGTAGGGGTTGTTACGCAGTATTTT